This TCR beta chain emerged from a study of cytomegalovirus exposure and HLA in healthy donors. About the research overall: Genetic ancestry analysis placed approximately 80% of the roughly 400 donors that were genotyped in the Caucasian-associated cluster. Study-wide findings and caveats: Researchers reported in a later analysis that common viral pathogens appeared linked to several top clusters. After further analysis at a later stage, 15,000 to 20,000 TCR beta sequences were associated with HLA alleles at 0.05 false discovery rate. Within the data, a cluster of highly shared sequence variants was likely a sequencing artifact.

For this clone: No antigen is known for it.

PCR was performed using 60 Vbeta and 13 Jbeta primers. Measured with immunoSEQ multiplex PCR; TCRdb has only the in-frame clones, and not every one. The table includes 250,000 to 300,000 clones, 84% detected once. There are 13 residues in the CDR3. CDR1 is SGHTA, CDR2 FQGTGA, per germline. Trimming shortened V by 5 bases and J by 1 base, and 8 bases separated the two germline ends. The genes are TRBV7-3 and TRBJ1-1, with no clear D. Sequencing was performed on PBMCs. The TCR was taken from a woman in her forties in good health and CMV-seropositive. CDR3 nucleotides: TGTGCCAGCAGCCGAGTCCCGAACACTGAAGCTTTCTTT. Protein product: CASSRVPNTEAFF.